A selection of T cell receptor beta chains follows, all from one sample in a study of vaccination and CD4 T cells after COVID-19. What these receptors recognize is not known. MiXCR, applied by TCRdb to the PCR reads, yields one record per CDR3 protein. The sample contains 21,000 or so distinct CDR3 sequences, 45% to 60% of which appear only once. Input material: CD4+ T cells from blood, cultured in vitro. These receptors originate from a human donor who had recovered from COVID-19. The CDR3 runs from the conserved cysteine through the conserved F or W. Each record gives: CDR3 DNA, CDR3 protein, V gene, clone size, D gene, J gene. A D gene is named only where the DNA matches it firmly. A row's size may be missing; if present it is once, few, many or a size class.

cdr3_nt: TGTGCCAGCAGTCGTGAAGCGGGAGTCGGGGAGACCCAGTACTTC; cdr3_aa: CASSREAGVGETQYF; v_call: TRBV5-4; clone_size: NA; d_call: TRBD2; j_call: TRBJ2-5
cdr3_nt: TGTGCCAGCAGCTTCACCGTGGGCGGGGAGCTGTTTTTT; cdr3_aa: CASSFTVGGELFF; v_call: TRBV7-2; clone_size: NA; d_call: NA; j_call: TRBJ2-2
cdr3_nt: TGTGCCAGCAGTTCCCCGACAGAATACTATGGCTACACCTTC; cdr3_aa: CASSSPTEYYGYTF; v_call: TRBV28; clone_size: NA; d_call: NA; j_call: TRBJ1-2
cdr3_nt: TGTGCCAGTAGTATAGATCGTGGGGTCGAAGAGACCCAGTACTTC; cdr3_aa: CASSIDRGVEETQYF; v_call: TRBV19; clone_size: few; d_call: NA; j_call: TRBJ2-5
cdr3_nt: TGTGCCAGCAGTCTAACTAGCGGGGAGTACAATGAGCAGTTCTTC; cdr3_aa: CASSLTSGEYNEQFF; v_call: TRBV12-3/TRBV12-4; clone_size: NA; d_call: TRBD2; j_call: TRBJ2-1
cdr3_nt: TGTGCCAGCAGCGGACGGGCGATGAACTATGGCTACACCTTC; cdr3_aa: CASSGRAMNYGYTF; v_call: TRBV7-9; clone_size: few; d_call: NA; j_call: TRBJ1-2
cdr3_nt: TGTGCCACCAGCAGAGATGCGGGGGTAACTCAGCCCCAGCATTTT; cdr3_aa: CATSRDAGVTQPQHF; v_call: TRBV15; clone_size: few; d_call: NA; j_call: TRBJ1-5
cdr3_nt: TGTGCCAGTAGTTTCGACAGGGGGCGGTTCGGCGGGGAGCTGTTTTTT; cdr3_aa: CASSFDRGRFGGELFF; v_call: TRBV19; clone_size: NA; d_call: TRBD1; j_call: TRBJ2-2
cdr3_nt: TGCAGCGCTGAACTACTCGAATATGGCTACACCTTC; cdr3_aa: CSAELLEYGYTF; v_call: TRBV29-1; clone_size: NA; d_call: NA; j_call: TRBJ1-2
cdr3_nt: TGTGCCAGCAGCTTAGGGGTAGGGAGAGGCACTGAAGCTTTCTTT; cdr3_aa: CASSLGVGRGTEAFF; v_call: TRBV7-9; clone_size: NA; d_call: NA; j_call: TRBJ1-1
cdr3_nt: TGTGCCAGCAGCTCGTCAGGGGCGCAAGAGACCCAGTACTTC; cdr3_aa: CASSSSGAQETQYF; v_call: TRBV7-2; clone_size: NA; d_call: NA; j_call: TRBJ2-5
cdr3_nt: TGTGCCAGCAGTTTCGGACTAGCGGGAGCAGATACGCAGTATTTT; cdr3_aa: CASSFGLAGADTQYF; v_call: TRBV27; clone_size: NA; d_call: TRBD2; j_call: TRBJ2-3
cdr3_nt: TGCAGTGCCACCCACCCAGGGGGCAACACTGAAGCTTTCTTT; cdr3_aa: CSATHPGGNTEAFF; v_call: TRBV20-1; clone_size: few; d_call: TRBD1; j_call: TRBJ1-1
cdr3_nt: TGTGCCAGCAGCCGGGGTGGTAACTATGGCTACACCTTC; cdr3_aa: CASSRGGNYGYTF; v_call: TRBV27; clone_size: NA; d_call: NA; j_call: TRBJ1-2
cdr3_nt: TGCAGTGCTAGAGACCCGACAGGGGGCTCCAGTGAAAAACTGTTTTTT; cdr3_aa: CSARDPTGGSSEKLFF; v_call: TRBV20-1; clone_size: few; d_call: TRBD1; j_call: TRBJ1-4
cdr3_nt: TGTGCCAGTAGTAAAATCGGCGGGAGCAATCAGCCCCAGCATTTT; cdr3_aa: CASSKIGGSNQPQHF; v_call: TRBV19; clone_size: NA; d_call: NA; j_call: TRBJ1-5
cdr3_nt: TGTGCCAGCAGCTTAGTGGGGCCGGGACTCCTGTACTTC; cdr3_aa: CASSLVGPGLLYF; v_call: TRBV11-2; clone_size: NA; d_call: NA; j_call: TRBJ2-7
cdr3_nt: TGTGCCAGCAGCTTAGAGTACGAGCAGTACTTC; cdr3_aa: CASSLEYEQYF; v_call: TRBV7-6; clone_size: NA; d_call: NA; j_call: TRBJ2-7
cdr3_nt: TGTGCCAGCAGTTACCCCAGGGACGGCAGTCAGCCCCAGCATTTT; cdr3_aa: CASSYPRDGSQPQHF; v_call: TRBV6-2/TRBV6-3; clone_size: NA; d_call: NA; j_call: TRBJ1-5
cdr3_nt: TGTGCCAGCAGATCCGGGACAGGGGTCTACGAGCAGTACTTC; cdr3_aa: CASRSGTGVYEQYF; v_call: TRBV6-2/TRBV6-3; clone_size: NA; d_call: TRBD1; j_call: TRBJ2-7
cdr3_nt: TGTGCCAGCAACCCAGGGAAAAGGGATGAAGCTTTCTTT; cdr3_aa: CASNPGKRDEAFF; v_call: TRBV21-1; clone_size: few; d_call: NA; j_call: TRBJ1-1
cdr3_nt: TGTGCCAGCAGCCCGGGAACCCAAGAGACCCAGTACTTC; cdr3_aa: CASSPGTQETQYF; v_call: TRBV11-2; clone_size: few; d_call: NA; j_call: TRBJ2-5
cdr3_nt: TGTGCCGCAACTACAGGGGGTCAGCCCCAGCATTTT; cdr3_aa: CAATTGGQPQHF; v_call: TRBV6-1; clone_size: NA; d_call: TRBD1; j_call: TRBJ1-5
cdr3_nt: TGTGCCAGCAGCTTGGTCCTATCCCTTACCGGGGAGCTGTTTTTT; cdr3_aa: CASSLVLSLTGELFF; v_call: TRBV5-8; clone_size: NA; d_call: NA; j_call: TRBJ2-2
cdr3_nt: TGCAGTGCTAGAGATGGGGGATTCCGGGGCTATAATTCACCCCTCCACTTT; cdr3_aa: CSARDGGFRGYNSPLHF; v_call: TRBV20-1; clone_size: NA; d_call: NA; j_call: TRBJ1-6
cdr3_nt: TGCAGTGCTAGAGAAGACAGGTCTCTTGGTCAGCCCCAGCATTTT; cdr3_aa: CSAREDRSLGQPQHF; v_call: TRBV20-1; clone_size: few; d_call: NA; j_call: TRBJ1-5
cdr3_nt: TGTGCCAGCAGCACCTCTAGCGGAAAAGAGACCCAGTACTTC; cdr3_aa: CASSTSSGKETQYF; v_call: TRBV5-4; clone_size: NA; d_call: TRBD2; j_call: TRBJ2-5
cdr3_nt: TGTGCCAGCACTTACTCTATGAACACTGAAGCTTTCTTT; cdr3_aa: CASTYSMNTEAFF; v_call: TRBV5-5; clone_size: NA; d_call: NA; j_call: TRBJ1-1
cdr3_nt: TGTGCCACCTCTGAGACAGCGACCGGGGAGCTGTTTTTT; cdr3_aa: CATSETATGELFF; v_call: TRBV24-1; clone_size: NA; d_call: NA; j_call: TRBJ2-2
cdr3_nt: TGTGCCAGCAGTTTAATCGGGACAGGGTTCTTAAGATCACCCCTCCACTTT; cdr3_aa: CASSLIGTGFLRSPLHF; v_call: TRBV27; clone_size: NA; d_call: TRBD1; j_call: TRBJ1-6
cdr3_nt: TGTGCCACCAGCAGAGATCCAGGACCGGGTCGGGGGCAGTTCTTC; cdr3_aa: CATSRDPGPGRGQFF; v_call: TRBV15; clone_size: NA; d_call: NA; j_call: TRBJ2-1
cdr3_nt: TGTGCCAGCACCGCGGACAGGGTCAATCAGCCCCAGCATTTT; cdr3_aa: CASTADRVNQPQHF; v_call: TRBV12-3/TRBV12-4; clone_size: NA; d_call: TRBD1; j_call: TRBJ1-5
cdr3_nt: TGTGCCAGCAGCGTATCGGGGGGGCTCAATCAGCCCCAGCATTTT; cdr3_aa: CASSVSGGLNQPQHF; v_call: TRBV7-6; clone_size: few; d_call: NA; j_call: TRBJ1-5
cdr3_nt: TGTGCCAGTAGCTCCGACGGACAGGTTGACAATTCACCCCTCCACTTT; cdr3_aa: CASSSDGQVDNSPLHF; v_call: TRBV19; clone_size: few; d_call: TRBD1; j_call: TRBJ1-6
cdr3_nt: TGTGCCAGCACCGGGTCTAGCGAAAAACTGTTTTTT; cdr3_aa: CASTGSSEKLFF; v_call: TRBV6-2/TRBV6-3; clone_size: NA; d_call: NA; j_call: TRBJ1-4
cdr3_nt: TGTGCCAGTAGTATCTATGGTAGCCGTAATGAGCAGTTCTTC; cdr3_aa: CASSIYGSRNEQFF; v_call: TRBV19; clone_size: once; d_call: NA; j_call: TRBJ2-1
cdr3_nt: TGTGCCAGTAGCCTTGGACGGCGAGGGGATCAGCCCCAGCATTTT; cdr3_aa: CASSLGRRGDQPQHF; v_call: TRBV19; clone_size: few; d_call: NA; j_call: TRBJ1-5
cdr3_nt: TGTGCCAGCAGTTACGTGCAGGGGGAGGGCTACACCTTC; cdr3_aa: CASSYVQGEGYTF; v_call: TRBV6-5; clone_size: NA; d_call: TRBD1; j_call: TRBJ1-2
cdr3_nt: TGTGTTTCCGAACGGGACCGGGGGAACACCATATATTTT; cdr3_aa: CVSERDRGNTIYF; v_call: TRBV30; clone_size: NA; d_call: NA; j_call: TRBJ1-3
cdr3_nt: TGTGCCAGCAGCGTCCTCGAGGGGGAACAGCCCCAGCATTTT; cdr3_aa: CASSVLEGEQPQHF; v_call: TRBV2; clone_size: few; d_call: NA; j_call: TRBJ1-5
cdr3_nt: TGTGCCAGCAGCTCCCCGGGTCGGGGGAATGAGCAGTTCTTC; cdr3_aa: CASSSPGRGNEQFF; v_call: TRBV11-1; clone_size: NA; d_call: NA; j_call: TRBJ2-1